Each of the 3 T cell receptor beta chains below was sequenced from the same sample in a study of human T cells and chemical hapten exposure. TCRdb re-called the RACE reads through MiXCR, storing one row per CDR3 protein. This table has about 61,000 distinct CDR3 sequences, around 7% appearing once. Time point: pre-sensitization, week 0. Treatment specified: therapeutic diphenylcyclopropenone sensitization with weekly scalp DPC. The specimen comprised whole blood, sampled in connection with sensitization to the hapten diphenylcyclopropenone (DPC). These receptors all come from a woman in her 30s with alopecia areata. Some clones in this sample may be carry-over from other donors' samples.

V is TRBV11-2 and J is TRBJ2-7; D is undetermined. This CDR3 is built from 12 residues. The V gene lost 3 bases and the J gene lost 12 bases, with 15 bases spanning the gap. Germline values: CDR1 SGHAT, CDR2 FQNNGV. The CDR3 region has the DNA TGTGCCAGCAGCTTTCCCAGGAAGCCCCCGTACTTC. It translates to CASSFPRKPPYF.

This clonotype was seen only a few times. The rearrangement links TRBV12-3 or TRBV12-4 to TRBJ1-2; D call uncertain. The CDR3 length is 14 residues. V was cut by 2 bases and J by 3 bases, with 10 bases left in between. For the CDR3, the DNA is TGTGCCAGCAGTTTAAGACCCTCACACTATGGCTACACCTTC. Translated, it gives CASSLRPSHYGYTF.

This clonotype was observed many times. The gene calls are TRBV3-1 and TRBJ1-5; D gene unclear. Germline V gene data show CDR1 as LGHDT and CDR2 as YNNKEL (reference sequence). The CDR3 is 17 amino acids. V was cut by 5 bases and J by 3 bases, with 20 bases left in between. Written as DNA, the CDR3 is TGTGCCAGCAGCTCCGATCCCGCAGGTCACCACAATCAGCCCCAGCATTTT. This sequence encodes CASSSDPAGHHNQPQHF. Complete variable domain (other parts from reference TRBV3-1 and TRBJ1-5): DTAVSQTPKYLVTQMGNDKSIKCEQNLGHDTMYWYKQDSKKFLKIMFSYNNKELIINETVPNRFSPKSPDKAHLNLHINSLELGDSAVYFCASSSDPAGHHNQPQHFGDGTRLSIL.